Following are 28 T cell receptor beta chains from one sample sequenced in a study of vaccination effects on CD4 cells after COVID-19 (dated by TCRdb to between 2021 and 2024). The method was the immunoSEQ multiplex PCR assay. TCRdb carries this immuneACCESS record with in-frame sequences only. Its versions omit some clonotypes, under half of them owing to an unresolved V gene in the studies checked, with the rest unexplained. The sample profile shows approximately 40,000 clones; 55% to 75% of them were found once. Together, the top ten hold approximately 22% of the sample. In the ViraFEST assay, PBMC were stimulated with viral peptide pools, and TCR sequencing was then used to find antigen-specific CD4+ T cell clonotypes based on their expansion. After approximately 11 days of culture, CD4+ T cells were isolated with the EasySep CD4+ T cell isolation kit. None of the healthy vaccine recipients had a prior SARS-CoV-2 infection, which was confirmed by nucleocapsid antibody tests that came back negative both before and after vaccination.

Their antigens remain unidentified. Sequencing used CD4+ T cells from PBMCs cultured with SARS-CoV-2 spike peptides, obtained before COVID-19 vaccination. The cell subset or site label of this sample denotes: SARS-CoV-2 spike overlapping peptide pool stimulation. The origin of the receptors is a human donor who received a COVID-19 vaccine.

The genes are TRBV10-3 and TRBJ2-5; D call uncertain. V lost 3 bases, J lost 5 bases, and 7 bases lay in between. Germline loops: CDR1 ENHRY, CDR2 SYGVKD. The CDR3 consists of 12 residues. The CDR3 spells CAISEASETQYF. The DNA for the CDR3 is TGTGCCATCAGTGAAGCATCGGAGACCCAGTACTTC.

This clone turned up a few times. The rearrangement joins TRBV19 to TRBJ1-2; TRBD1 might be the D (6 bases). V lost 1 base to trimming and J lost 2 bases, with 11 bases between them. The germline CDR1 and CDR2 sequences are LNHDA and SQIVND (reference sequence). This CDR3 contains 15 residues. CDR3 sequence (DNA): TGTGCCAGTAGTATAGGCAGCAGGGGAAACTATGGCTACACCTTC. This translates into CASSIGSRGNYGYTF.

This clone was seen a single time. The chain employs TRBV11-2 and TRBJ2-3; weak D call: TRBD1 (6 bases). The length of the CDR3 is 15 residues. Germline CDR1 reads SGHAT; CDR2 reads FQNNGV. The V end lost 7 bases, the J end lost 2 bases, and 16 bases lay between the germline ends. CDR3 sequence: CASTERQAVTDTQYF. CDR3 DNA sequence: TGTGCCAGCACCGAGAGACAGGCAGTCACAGATACGCAGTATTTT.

The CDR3 protein is CATSVQGSTEAFF. CDR3 bases: TGTGCCACCAGCGTCCAGGGGAGCACTGAAGCTTTCTTT. The V gene is TRBV15, the J gene TRBJ1-1; possibly TRBD1 for D (6 bases). Germline CDR1 reads LNHNV; CDR2 reads YYDKDF (reference sequence). V lost 5 bases, J lost 4 bases, and 11 bases lay in between. The CDR3 sequence is 13 residues long. Drawing the rest from reference TRBV15 and TRBJ1-1, the complete variable domain is DAMVIQNPRYQVTQFGKPVTLSCSQTLNHNVMYWYQQKSSQAPKLLFHYYDKDFNNEADTPDNFQSRRPNTSFCFLDIRSPGLGDTAMYLCATSVQGSTEAFFGQGTRLTVV.

The chain joins TRBV5-3 to TRBJ1-2; D possibly corresponds to TRBD1 (5 bases). TRBV5-3 is an ORF, and what it does is uncertain. The germline V and J ends were trimmed by 1 base and 0 bases, with 16 bases remaining between them. The CDR3 has 17 residues. CDR3 DNA sequence: TGTGCCAGAAGCTTGTTTAACCAGGGCCTCGCTAACTATGGCTACACCTTC. Encoded protein: CARSLFNQGLANYGYTF.

The chain combines TRBV18 with TRBJ1-2; D not certain. This CDR3 has 13 residues. Germline CDR1 is KGHSH and CDR2 is LQKENI. V was cut by 0 bases and J by 0 bases, with 2 bases left in between. CDR3 region: CASSPPANYGYTF. The CDR3 nucleotides are TGTGCCAGCTCACCACCAGCTAACTATGGCTACACCTTC.

The gene calls are TRBV6-5 and TRBJ1-5; the D gene is possibly TRBD1 (5 bases). CDR1 is MNHEY, CDR2 SVGAGI, per germline. This CDR3 has 15 residues. V lost 6 bases and J lost 0, with 12 bases in between. Here the CDR3 DNA reads TGTGCCAGCAGAGGAAACAGGTATAGCAATCAGCCCCAGCATTTT. It translates to CASRGNRYSNQPQHF.

The genes are TRBV3-1 (or the pseudogene TRBV3-2) and TRBJ1-1; D remains ambiguous. CDR1 is LGHDT, CDR2 YNNKEL, per germline (reference sequence). The ends were cut back, 4 bases at V and 3 bases at J, with 9 bases in the middle. CDR3 size: 13 residues. This CDR3 is CASSPRRHTEAFF. The CDR3 nucleotides read TGTGCCAGCAGCCCGAGACGCCACACTGAAGCTTTCTTT.

This chain uses TRBV10-3 with TRBJ2-7; no definite D call. This CDR3 region has 13 residues. CDR1 is ENHRY and CDR2 is SYGVKD in the germline V gene. V was clipped by 2 bases and J by 1 base, with 6 bases between them. The CDR3 reads CAISEGRSYEQYF. The CDR3, as DNA: TGTGCCATCAGTGAGGGACGGTCCTACGAGCAGTACTTC.

The chain uses TRBV5-1 and TRBJ2-1; 12 bases map to TRBD1. After removal of 0 bases from V and 1 base from J, the junction contained 5 bases not matched to a gene. Germline CDR1 and CDR2: SGHRS and YFSETQ. The CDR3 spans 18 residues. The CDR3 bases are TGCGCCAGCAGCTTGGAGGGACAGGGGGCATCGTCCTACAATGAGCAGTTCTTC. Its protein is CASSLEGQGASSYNEQFF.

The chain employs TRBV28 and TRBJ2-5; 10 bases align to TRBD1. This CDR3 has 18 residues. Looked up from germline, CDR1 is MDHEN and CDR2 is SYDVKM. V was pared by 5 bases and J by 1 base, with 13 bases of the junction left unmatched. CDR3 loop: CASSSDRGRGKVQETQYF. The CDR3 DNA sequence: TGTGCCAGCAGTAGTGACAGGGGGCGCGGTAAGGTCCAAGAGACCCAGTACTTC.

The rearrangement uses TRBV7-9 and TRBJ1-5; 7 bases are shared with TRBD1. The germline V gene encodes CDR1 SEHNR and CDR2 FQNEAQ (reference sequence). There are 12 residues in the CDR3. The V and J ends lost 9 bases and 6 bases, in that order; junction bases with no gene match: 5. In DNA, the CDR3 is TGTGCCAGTTCAGGGGGAAGTCAGCCCCAGCATTTT. It specifies CASSGGSQPQHF.

CDR3 residues: CASSLGQDYEQYF. Written as DNA, the CDR3 is TGTGCCAGCAGCTTAGGACAGGACTACGAGCAGTACTTC. The rearrangement links TRBV7-2 to TRBJ2-7; a possible D gene is TRBD1 (6 bases). Looked up from germline, CDR1 is SGHTA and CDR2 is FQGNSA. This CDR3 comprises 13 residues. V shed 1 base and J shed 3 bases, with 7 bases lying between them. Together with reference TRBV7-2 and TRBJ2-7, the CDR3 gives the full variable domain: GAGVSQSPSNKVTEKGKDVELRCDPISGHTALYWYRQSLGQGLEFLIYFQGNSAPDKSGLPSDRFSAERTGGSVSTLTIQRTQQEDSAVYLCASSLGQDYEQYFGPGTRLTVT.

The rearrangement joins TRBV18 to TRBJ1-2; D is uncertain. The CDR3 runs 13 residues. V was trimmed by 2 bases and J by 3 bases, leaving 7 bases between them. The germline gives CDR1 KGHSH, CDR2 LQKENI. The CDR3 DNA is TGTGCCAGCTCACCAGCGCAAGACTATGGCTACACCTTC. This encodes CASSPAQDYGYTF.

This clone came up a few times. The gene calls are TRBV9 and TRBJ1-2; maybe TRBD1 (6 bases). The CDR3 is made up of 12 amino acids. CDR1 SGDLS and CDR2 YYNGEE come from the germline V gene. V was clipped by 3 bases and J by 8 bases, with 11 bases between them. CDR3 region: CASSGYRVGYTF. The CDR3 DNA reads TGTGCCAGCAGCGGATACAGGGTCGGCTACACCTTC.

This sequence joins TRBV30 and TRBJ1-6; unclear D gene. CDR3 length: 13 residues. Trimming removed 6 bases at V and 9 bases at J, with 15 bases between. Germline lookup yields CDR1 GTSNPN and CDR2 SVGIG (reference sequence). CDR3 DNA: TGTGCCTGCAACCCTGCTGAGAGTTCACCCCTCCACTTT. Translated: CACNPAESSPLHF.

This chain uses TRBV28 with TRBJ2-1, with 8 bases aligning to TRBD1. Germline V gene data show CDR1 as MDHEN and CDR2 as SYDVKM. Unmatched junction bases numbered 5, after V lost 3 bases and J lost 7 bases. CDR3 length equals 14 residues. The CDR3 loop is CASSFQDRDNEQFF. CDR3 in DNA: TGTGCCAGCAGTTTTCAGGACAGGGATAATGAGCAGTTCTTC. Looking up the rest from reference TRBV28 and TRBJ2-1 gives the full variable domain: DVKVTQSSRYLVKRTGEKVFLECVQDMDHENMFWYRQDPGLGLRLIYFSYDVKMKEKGDIPEGYSVSREKKERFSLILESASTNQTSMYLCASSFQDRDNEQFFGPGTRLTVL.

This chain uses TRBV4-1 with TRBJ2-1, with D perhaps TRBD2 (5 bases). The germline gives CDR1 MGHRA, CDR2 YSYEKL. CDR3 length equals 15 residues. Trimming stripped 0 bases from V and 2 bases from J, with 8 bases between. The CDR3 DNA sequence: TGCGCCAGCAGCCAAGACGGGAAAACCTACAATGAGCAGTTCTTC. Encoded protein: CASSQDGKTYNEQFF.

The rearrangement links TRBV19 to TRBJ1-1; D uncertain. The CDR3 has 14 amino acids. Trimming cost V 8 bases and J 1 base, with 14 bases left between them. Germline CDR1 LNHDA, CDR2 SQIVND (reference sequence). For the CDR3, the DNA is TGTGCCAGTCGCCAATCCGGCACGAACACTGAAGCTTTCTTT. Protein product: CASRQSGTNTEAFF. The full variable domain, rest sourced from reference TRBV19 and TRBJ1-1, is DGGITQSPKYLFRKEGQNVTLSCEQNLNHDAMYWYRQDPGQGLRLIYYSQIVNDFQKGDIAEGYSVSREKKESFPLTVTSAQKNPTAFYLCASRQSGTNTEAFFGQGTRLTVV.

This clone came up a few times. The gene calls are TRBV19 and TRBJ1-1; D is unresolved. This CDR3 has 15 residues. CDR1 is LNHDA and CDR2 is SQIVND in the germline V gene (reference sequence). Trimming removed 5 bases from V and 1 base from J, with 14 bases in between. The CDR3: CASSPQDGGNTEAFF. Written as DNA, the CDR3 is TGTGCCAGTAGTCCCCAGGACGGAGGGAACACTGAAGCTTTCTTT.

CDR3 amino acids: CASSLVRTGLSSTDTQYF. The CDR3 DNA is TGTGCCAGCAGCTTAGTGCGGACAGGTCTGTCTAGCACAGATACGCAGTATTTT. The chain is built from TRBV7-6 and TRBJ2-3, with 7 bases fitting TRBD1. With 1 base clipped from V and 0 bases from J, the junction kept 10 bases outside the gene matches. The CDR3 runs to 18 residues. Per the germline V gene, CDR1 is SGHVS and CDR2 is FNYEAQ.

The chain employs TRBV6-4 and TRBJ2-3, with TRBD2 matching 9 bases. This CDR3 has 15 residues. V gave up 6 bases and J gave up 3 bases; unmatched junction bases: 7. Per germline, CDR1 MRHNA and CDR2 SNTAGT. CDR3 amino acids: CASSPLAGMTDTQYF. In nucleotides, the CDR3 is TGTGCCAGCAGCCCCCTAGCGGGAATGACAGATACGCAGTATTTT.

V gene TRBV24-1 combines with J gene TRBJ1-2, with D tentatively TRBD1 (5 bases). Germline CDR1 is KGHDR and CDR2 is SFDVKD. This CDR3 comprises 16 residues. The ends were cut back, 0 bases at V and 3 bases at J, with 13 bases in the middle. CDR3 DNA: TGTGCCACCAGTGATTTGGCAGGGCCTCCAGACTATGGCTACACCTTC. It yields the protein CATSDLAGPPDYGYTF.

The chain recombines TRBV7-9 with TRBJ2-5; D unclear. The V gene lost 2 bases and the J gene lost 1 base, with 5 bases spanning the gap. This CDR3 region has 13 residues. Germline CDR1 is SEHNR and CDR2 is FQNEAQ (reference sequence). The CDR3 loop is CASSLWPQETQYF. Here the CDR3 DNA reads TGTGCCAGCAGCTTATGGCCCCAAGAGACCCAGTACTTC.

The chain employs TRBV6-1 and TRBJ2-5; D is unclear. Germline CDR1 and CDR2: MNHNS and SASEGT. The CDR3 has 13 amino acids. With 5 bases removed from V and 3 bases from J, the gap between germline ends came to 10 bases. Here the CDR3 DNA reads TGTGCCAGCAGTTCGAAGGTCAAAGAGACCCAGTACTTC. Its protein product is CASSSKVKETQYF.

This chain uses TRBV5-4 with TRBJ2-7, with D perhaps matching TRBD1 (6 bases). The CDR3 totals 14 residues. V gave up 1 base and J gave up 2 bases, with 10 bases separating them. Looked up from germline, CDR1 is SGHNT and CDR2 is YYREEE (reference sequence). CDR3 DNA sequence: TGTGCCAGCAGCTTGCGTGGACAGCCCTACGAGCAGTACTTC. Its translation is CASSLRGQPYEQYF.

The table lists this clone with a few counts. V is TRBV9 and J is TRBJ2-7; TRBD1 agrees at 7 bases. Germline trimming cut 0 bases from V and 2 bases from J; bases unmatched to any gene: 2. CDR1 is SGDLS and CDR2 is YYNGEE in the germline V gene. This CDR3 has 14 residues. In DNA, the CDR3 is TGTGCCAGCAGCGTAGGTCAGGGGGCCTACGAGCAGTACTTC. It encodes CASSVGQGAYEQYF. The complete variable domain, with remaining parts taken from reference TRBV9 and TRBJ2-7, reads DSGVTQTPKHLITATGQRVTLRCSPRSGDLSVYWYQQSLDQGLQFLIQYYNGEERAKGNILERFSAQQFPDLHSELNLSSLELGDSALYFCASSVGQGAYEQYFGPGTRLTVT.

The chain is built from TRBV7-9 and TRBJ1-4; D might be TRBD1 (6 bases). The CDR3 has 16 residues. Germline V gene data show CDR1 as SEHNR and CDR2 as FQNEAQ (reference sequence). Trimming shortened V by 3 bases and J by 9 bases, and 20 bases separated the two germline ends. The CDR3 region has the DNA TGTGCCAGCAGCTTCGCCAAAAGACAGGCTGGGAAAAAACTGTTTTTT. It translates to CASSFAKRQAGKKLFF. The full variable domain, its missing parts supplied by reference TRBV7-9 and TRBJ1-4, is DTGVSQNPRHKITKRGQNVTFRCDPISEHNRLYWYRQTLGQGPEFLTYFQNEAQLEKSRLLSDRFSAERPKGSFSTLEIQRTEQGDSAMYLCASSFAKRQAGKKLFFGSGTQLSVL.